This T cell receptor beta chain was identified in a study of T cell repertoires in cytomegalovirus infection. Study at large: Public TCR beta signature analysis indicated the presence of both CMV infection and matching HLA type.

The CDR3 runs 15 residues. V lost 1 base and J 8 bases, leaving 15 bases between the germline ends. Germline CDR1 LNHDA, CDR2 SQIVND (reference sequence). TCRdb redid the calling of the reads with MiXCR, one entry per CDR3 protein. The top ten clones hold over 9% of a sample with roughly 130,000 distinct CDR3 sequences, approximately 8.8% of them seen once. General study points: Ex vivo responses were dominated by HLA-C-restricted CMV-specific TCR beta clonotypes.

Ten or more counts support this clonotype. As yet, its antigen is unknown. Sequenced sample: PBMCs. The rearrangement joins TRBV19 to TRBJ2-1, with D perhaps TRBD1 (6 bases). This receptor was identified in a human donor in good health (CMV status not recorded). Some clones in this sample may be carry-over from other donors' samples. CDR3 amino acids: CASSIVPGEIYEQFF. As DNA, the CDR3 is TGTGCCAGTAGTATAGTCCCAGGGGAAATCTATGAGCAGTTCTTC. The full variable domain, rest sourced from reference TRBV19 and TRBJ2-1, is DGGITQSPKYLFRKEGQNVTLSCEQNLNHDAMYWYRQDPGQGLRLIYYSQIVNDFQKGDIAEGYSVSREKKESFPLTVTSAQKNPTAFYLCASSIVPGEIYEQFFGPGTRLTVL.